The 29 T cell receptor beta chains in this list originate from one sample, sequenced in a study of technical replicates of blood from four donors listed by TCRdb under 2017. Library prep was done by the immunoSEQ multiplex PCR assay. TCRdb took over this immuneACCESS table, retaining in-frame rearrangements with V and J assigned. Such tables are incomplete; in checked studies, under half of the missing clones stem from an unresolved V gene, and the remainder is unexplained. The sample yields some 58,000 clones; 90% to 95% were counted once. The ten largest clonotypes hold 0.22% of the sample. The sequenced sample was T cells isolated from PBMCs. These receptors came from a human donor in good health.

The rearrangement joins TRBV11-2 to TRBJ2-3; 9 bases are shared with TRBD2. CDR1 and CDR2 (germline): SGHAT, FQNNGV. The V segment lost 7 bases and the J segment 2 bases; nucleotides outside the gene matches: 10. This CDR3 contains 16 residues. The CDR3 reads CASTYGSGSPTDTQYF. As DNA, the CDR3 is TGTGCCAGCACTTACGGTAGCGGGAGTCCCACAGATACGCAGTATTTT.

The chain couples TRBV7-9 to TRBJ1-2; no reliable D call. The CDR3 loop spans 17 amino acids. Germline CDR1 is SEHNR and CDR2 is FQNEAQ (reference sequence). V was pared by 0 bases and J by 1 base, with 15 bases between. The CDR3 here is CASSLAGKTNNNYGYTF. The CDR3 DNA reads as TGTGCCAGCAGCTTAGCGGGCAAGACCAATAATAACTATGGCTACACCTTC.

This chain links TRBV18 with TRBJ2-4, with D maybe TRBD1 (5 bases). Between the trimmed V and J ends, which lost 0 bases and 8 bases, there was a span of 20 bases. The CDR3 length is 17 residues. Germline-derived CDR1 and CDR2 are KGHSH and LQKENI. CDR3 region: CASSPPDPQGVSDIQYF. CDR3 nucleotides: TGTGCCAGCTCACCACCGGATCCCCAGGGCGTATCAGACATTCAGTACTTC.

J is TRBJ2-1 and V is TRBV6-6; tentatively, D is TRBD2 (5 bases). Germline-derived CDR1 and CDR2 are MNHNY and SVGAGI (reference sequence). The V end was cut by 1 base, the J end by 5 bases, with 15 bases between. This CDR3 contains 16 residues. CDR3 protein: CASSYFQAAPNNEQFF. The CDR3 DNA sequence: TGTGCCAGCAGTTACTTTCAAGCGGCACCCAACAATGAGCAGTTCTTC.

This rearrangement joins TRBV29-1 to TRBJ2-3; D is uncertain. The CDR3 is 11 residues long. The ends were cut back, 4 bases at V and 1 base at J, with 3 bases in the middle. Per germline, CDR1 SQVTM and CDR2 ANQGSEA. The CDR3 region has the DNA TGCAGCGTTGTAGGCACAGATACGCAGTATTTT. As protein: CSVVGTDTQYF.

DNA for the CDR3: TGCAGCGTTGGATGGGTAGCGCCGGAGACCCAGTACTTC. This translates into CSVGWVAPETQYF. The chain combines TRBV29-1 with TRBJ2-5; D might be TRBD2 (5 bases). In germline, CDR1 is SQVTM, CDR2 ANQGSEA. V was trimmed by 4 bases and J by 5 bases, leaving 14 bases between them. The CDR3 has 13 residues.

The CDR3 DNA reads TGCGCCAGCAGCTTGGCAGGTGAGCTGCTAGAAGCTTTCTTT. Translated: CASSLAGELLEAFF. This chain joins TRBV5-1 and TRBJ1-1; no clear D. The germline CDR1 and CDR2 sequences are SGHRS and YFSETQ. V lost 0 bases to trimming and J lost 8 bases, with 14 bases between them. The CDR3 totals 14 residues.

The chain combines TRBV13 with TRBJ2-7; D is possibly TRBD2 (5 bases). The CDR3 length is 13 residues. Germline V lookup: CDR1 PRHDT, CDR2 FYEKMQ (reference sequence). The V and J ends lost 4 bases and 0 bases respectively, with 7 bases between them. The CDR3 DNA follows: TGTGCCAGCAGCTACGGGGTCTCCTACGAGCAGTACTTC. It codes for CASSYGVSYEQYF.

The J gene is TRBJ2-2, the V gene TRBV29-1; 8 nucleotides match TRBD2. The CDR3 has 16 residues. Germline CDR1 reads SQVTM; CDR2 reads ANQGSEA. V lost 6 bases, J lost 3 bases, and 12 bases stayed unmatched. The CDR3 spells CSVLGQAGVDTGELFF. The CDR3 region has the DNA TGCAGCGTCTTGGGCCAAGCGGGAGTTGACACCGGGGAGCTGTTTTTT.

This clone was seen a single time. In DNA, the CDR3 is TGTGCCAGCAGCTCAGCGGGGACAGTAACAGATACGCAGTATTTT. Encoded protein: CASSSAGTVTDTQYF. V and J are TRBV7-9 and TRBJ2-3; D may correspond to TRBD1 or TRBD2 (7 bases each). The germline gives CDR1 SEHNR, CDR2 FQNEAQ (reference sequence). This CDR3 contains 15 residues. Trimming took 4 bases from V and 3 from J, leaving 14 bases between them.

The CDR3 is CASSQGLLQYIHTQYF. For the CDR3, the DNA is TGTGCCAGCAGCCAGGGACTCCTTCAGTACATCCATACGCAGTATTTT. The chain couples TRBV7-9 to TRBJ2-3; a possible D gene is TRBD2 (6 bases). This CDR3 is built from 16 residues. V lost 5 bases and J 7 bases, leaving 22 bases between the germline ends. Germline V gene lookup returns CDR1 SEHNR and CDR2 FQNEAQ (reference sequence).

V is TRBV7-9 and J is TRBJ2-2; TRBD1 agrees at 7 bases. Germline V gives CDR1 SEHNR, CDR2 FQNEAQ (reference sequence). After removal of 5 bases from V and 4 bases from J, the junction contained 7 bases not matched to a gene. The CDR3 spans 15 residues. The CDR3 DNA follows: TGTGCCAGCAGCAGATTGGGACAGAGCACCGGGGAGCTGTTTTTT. Amino acid sequence: CASSRLGQSTGELFF.

The chain is built from TRBV28 and TRBJ1-2; 9 nucleotides align to TRBD1. The J segment lost 6 bases and the V segment lost 2 bases, leaving 13 bases of the junction unmatched. CDR3 length: 17 amino acids. Germline-derived CDR1 and CDR2 are MDHEN and SYDVKM. CDR3 bases: TGTGCCAGCAGTTTAGGGAGCTTCGGACAGGGGCGGAATGGCTACACCTTC. Protein product: CASSLGSFGQGRNGYTF.

The rearrangement links TRBV23-1 to TRBJ2-7; D possibly corresponds to TRBD1 (5 bases). TRBV23-1 is assigned to the ORF class and has an uncertain function. V was trimmed by 2 bases and J by 2 bases, leaving 22 bases between them. The CDR3 covers 18 residues. The CDR3 DNA reads TGCGCCAGCAGTCAACGGACACAGAACAGTCCACCGCCCTACGAGCAGTACTTC. Its translation is CASSQRTQNSPPPYEQYF.

The chain links TRBV7-2 to TRBJ2-1; 10 positions match TRBD1. CDR1 is SGHTA and CDR2 is FQGNSA in the germline V gene. Trimming at V came to 5 bases and at J to 7 bases, leaving 11 bases not matched to a gene. The CDR3 is 16 amino acids. Here the CDR3 DNA reads TGTGCCAGCAGCCCAGGACTAAGGACAGGGGGAAATGAGCAGTTCTTC. It encodes CASSPGLRTGGNEQFF.

The chain uses TRBV7-9 and TRBJ1-5; D is unclear. V was pared by 4 bases and J by 2 bases, with 12 bases between. In germline, CDR1 is SEHNR, CDR2 FQNEAQ (reference sequence). The CDR3 extends over 15 amino acids. The chain's CDR3 is CASSSGGYGNQPQHF. The CDR3 nucleotides read TGTGCCAGCAGCTCGGGAGGGTATGGCAATCAGCCCCAGCATTTT.

The chain carries TRBV11-3 and TRBJ1-1; TRBD1 aligns across 9 bases. Germline values: CDR1 SGHNT, CDR2 YENEEA. CDR3 length equals 14 residues. V was pared by 8 bases and J by 5 bases, with 9 bases of the junction left unmatched. The DNA of the CDR3 is TGTGCCAGCGTCCCCAGGGACAGGGATACTGAAGCTTTCTTT. Translated, it gives CASVPRDRDTEAFF.

The chain employs TRBV5-1 and TRBJ2-1; D unresolved. Germline V gives CDR1 SGHRS, CDR2 YFSETQ. CDR3 length: 15 residues. V shed 7 bases and J shed 4 bases, with 18 bases lying between them. The CDR3 DNA follows: TGCGCCAGCCACCTTGATGCCGGTCCTTACAATGAGCAGTTCTTC. Translation: CASHLDAGPYNEQFF.

This chain connects TRBV7-8 to TRBJ2-7; D not certain. The CDR3 is 12 residues long. V was cut by 1 base and J by 2 bases, with 3 bases left in between. Germline V gene data show CDR1 as SGHVS and CDR2 as FQNEAQ. CDR3 in amino acids: CASSLGTYEQYF. CDR3 coding DNA: TGTGCCAGCAGCTTAGGTACCTACGAGCAGTACTTC.

The genes are TRBV11-2 and TRBJ1-3, with TRBD1 identical over 7 bases. The length of the CDR3 is 15 residues. V lost 6 bases to trimming and J lost 0 bases; unmatched junction nucleotides: 5. From germline, CDR1 is SGHAT and CDR2 FQNNGV. Written as DNA, the CDR3 is TGTGCCAGCAGGCCGGGACAGCACTCTGGAAACACCATATATTTT. Residues: CASRPGQHSGNTIYF. Full variable domain (remainder filled in from reference TRBV11-2 and TRBJ1-3): EAGVAQSPRYKIIEKRQSVAFWCNPISGHATLYWYQQILGQGPKLLIQFQNNGVVDDSQLPKDRFSAERLKGVDSTLKIQPAKLEDSAVYLCASRPGQHSGNTIYFGEGSWLTVV.

The chain links TRBV13 to TRBJ2-3; 8 nucleotides match TRBD2. Germline values: CDR1 PRHDT, CDR2 FYEKMQ (reference sequence). The CDR3 has 19 amino acids. V gave up 4 bases and J gave up 1 base; unmatched junction bases: 16. CDR3 amino acids: CASSSPGTRPEKGTDTQYF. In DNA form, the CDR3 reads TGTGCCAGCAGCTCTCCCGGGACTAGGCCGGAGAAGGGCACAGATACGCAGTATTTT.

V is TRBV29-1 and J is TRBJ1-2; D is possibly TRBD1 (6 bases). This CDR3 comprises 13 residues. CDR1 is SQVTM and CDR2 is ANQGSEA in the germline V gene. The V gene lost 7 bases and the J gene lost 1 base, with 13 bases spanning the gap. CDR3: CSARRGFNYGYTF. The CDR3 coding sequence is TGCAGCGCGCGTAGGGGGTTTAACTATGGCTACACCTTC.

The genes are TRBV7-9 and TRBJ2-2, with TRBD1 as a possible D gene (5 bases). The CDR3 spans 15 residues. Per the germline V gene, CDR1 is SEHNR and CDR2 is FQNEAQ (reference sequence). Trimming removed 1 base from V and 4 bases from J, with 10 bases in between. The CDR3 spells CASSLGAGSTGELFF. In DNA, the CDR3 is TGTGCCAGCAGCTTAGGGGCAGGGTCCACCGGGGAGCTGTTTTTT.

The chain recombines TRBV6-6 with TRBJ2-2; D not resolved. Between the trimmed V and J ends, which lost 6 bases and 4 bases, there was a span of 12 bases. The CDR3 sequence is 14 residues long. Germline V gives CDR1 MNHNY, CDR2 SVGAGI (reference sequence). The DNA for the CDR3 is TGTGCCAGCAGCAAGAGTTTCTCCACCGGGGAGCTGTTTTTT. Translation: CASSKSFSTGELFF.

The gene calls are TRBV19 and TRBJ2-2; 7 nucleotides align to TRBD1. The length of the CDR3 is 14 residues. The germline gives CDR1 LNHDA, CDR2 SQIVND (reference sequence). The V segment lost 8 bases and the J segment 3 bases; nucleotides outside the gene matches: 6. CDR3 protein: CASSRQGHTGELFF. As DNA, the CDR3 is TGTGCCAGTTCCCGACAGGGCCACACCGGGGAGCTGTTTTTT. Looking up the rest from reference TRBV19 and TRBJ2-2 gives the full variable domain: DGGITQSPKYLFRKEGQNVTLSCEQNLNHDAMYWYRQDPGQGLRLIYYSQIVNDFQKGDIAEGYSVSREKKESFPLTVTSAQKNPTAFYLCASSRQGHTGELFFGEGSRLTVL.

The V and J genes are TRBV28 and TRBJ2-7; 11 bases fit TRBD2. Germline loops: CDR1 MDHEN, CDR2 SYDVKM. The CDR3 contains 14 residues. With 5 bases clipped from V and 3 bases from J, the junction kept 3 bases outside the gene matches. The CDR3 sequence is CASSTLAGDYEQYF. Here the CDR3 DNA reads TGTGCCAGCAGTACACTAGCGGGAGACTACGAGCAGTACTTC.

In its sample, this clone was seen once. The chain recombines TRBV5-6 with TRBJ2-7, with 9 bases lining up with TRBD1. V trimming: 5 bases; J trimming: 6 bases; junction bases outside the gene matches: 3. Germline V CDR1 and CDR2: SGHDT, YYEEEE. This CDR3 comprises 12 residues. CDR3 protein: CASRGQGGEQYF. The CDR3, as DNA: TGTGCCAGCAGGGGACAGGGCGGCGAGCAGTACTTC.

This chain uses TRBV5-1 with TRBJ2-3, with D possibly matching TRBD1 (5 bases). The length of the CDR3 is 14 residues. Germline V gene data show CDR1 as SGHRS and CDR2 as YFSETQ. Trimming removed 1 base at V and 1 base at J, with 7 bases between. CDR3 bases: TGCGCCAGCAGCTTGCAGGGCGGCACAGATACGCAGTATTTT. Protein: CASSLQGGTDTQYF.

This clone was seen a few times. V is TRBV10-1 and J is TRBJ1-1; TRBD1 matches at 8 bases. This CDR3 has 14 amino acids. The trim removed 5 bases at V and 4 bases at J, leaving 6 bases unmatched. The germline CDR1 and CDR2 sequences are WNHNN and SYGVQD (reference sequence). The CDR3 region is CASSLDRGGTEAFF. The CDR3 region has the DNA TGCGCCAGCAGTCTTGACAGGGGAGGCACTGAAGCTTTCTTT.